This is a list of T cell receptor beta chains from one sample in a study of T cells in Graves' hyperthyroidism and ophthalmopathy. MiXCR, applied by TCRdb to the multiplex PCR reads, yields one record per CDR3 protein. The table lists hundreds of thousands of distinct CDR3 sequences, approximately 23% of them singletons. Sample: blood. These receptors originate from a man under 40 with Graves' ophthalmopathy. CDR3s include the opening cysteine and the closing phenylalanine or tryptophan. A D gene is named only where the DNA matches it firmly. Size is stated for part of the rows, as once, few or many counts, or as a class when the clone is expanded.

clone_size: NA; v_call: TRBV2; j_call: TRBJ1-2; d_call: TRBD1; cdr3_aa: CASSDEQGDYGYTF; cdr3_nt: TGTGCCAGCAGTGACGAACAGGGGGACTATGGCTACACCTTC
clone_size: NA; v_call: TRBV7-2; j_call: TRBJ2-7; d_call: NA; cdr3_aa: CASSLVGLPYEQYF; cdr3_nt: TGTGCCAGCAGCTTAGTCGGGCTCCCCTACGAGCAGTACTTC
clone_size: many; v_call: TRBV3-1; j_call: TRBJ2-7; d_call: NA; cdr3_aa: CASSQVSEQYF; cdr3_nt: TGTGCCAGCAGCCAAGTAAGCGAGCAGTACTTC
clone_size: NA; v_call: TRBV11-2; j_call: TRBJ2-1; d_call: TRBD1; cdr3_aa: CASSLDIGPGQGNEQFF; cdr3_nt: TGTGCCAGCAGCTTAGATATTGGGCCGGGACAGGGGAATGAGCAGTTCTTC
clone_size: few; v_call: TRBV6-2/TRBV6-3; j_call: TRBJ2-5; d_call: TRBD2; cdr3_aa: CASSIRRASGGQETQCF; cdr3_nt: TGTGCCAGCAGTATACGGCGTGCTAGCGGGGGACAAGAGACCCAGTGCTTC
clone_size: many; v_call: TRBV28; j_call: TRBJ2-7; d_call: NA; cdr3_aa: CASSLETPYEQYF; cdr3_nt: TGTGCCAGCAGTTTAGAGACGCCCTACGAGCAGTACTTC
clone_size: NA; v_call: TRBV29-1; j_call: TRBJ1-4; d_call: NA; cdr3_aa: CSVAQQGAFNEKLFF; cdr3_nt: TGCAGCGTAGCCCAACAGGGAGCGTTTAATGAAAAACTGTTTTTT
clone_size: many; v_call: TRBV27; j_call: TRBJ2-1; d_call: TRBD1; cdr3_aa: CASSPRTGLSYNEQFF; cdr3_nt: TGTGCCAGCAGTCCCCGGACAGGTCTCTCCTACAATGAGCAGTTCTTC
clone_size: few; v_call: TRBV20-1; j_call: TRBJ2-2; d_call: TRBD2; cdr3_aa: CSARAGTSGTGELFF; cdr3_nt: TGCAGTGCTAGGGCGGGGACTAGCGGAACCGGGGAGCTGTTTTTT
clone_size: NA; v_call: TRBV28; j_call: TRBJ1-2; d_call: TRBD1; cdr3_aa: CASSRTQGVNYGYTF; cdr3_nt: TGTGCCAGCAGTCGTACACAGGGGGTTAACTATGGCTACACCTTC
clone_size: NA; v_call: TRBV28; j_call: TRBJ2-7; d_call: NA; cdr3_aa: CASSPDVYEQYF; cdr3_nt: TGTGCCAGCAGTCCAGACGTCTACGAGCAGTACTTC
clone_size: NA; v_call: TRBV5-1; j_call: TRBJ2-1; d_call: TRBD2; cdr3_aa: CASSFGGGIYNEQFF; cdr3_nt: TGCGCCAGCAGCTTCGGGGGGGGAATTTACAATGAGCAGTTCTTC
clone_size: NA; v_call: TRBV12-5; j_call: TRBJ2-1; d_call: NA; cdr3_aa: CASANEQGWSEQFF; cdr3_nt: TGTGCTAGTGCCAACGAACAGGGCTGGAGTGAGCAGTTCTTC
clone_size: NA; v_call: TRBV30; j_call: TRBJ2-5; d_call: NA; cdr3_aa: CAWSDGLQETQYF; cdr3_nt: TGTGCCTGGAGTGACGGACTCCAAGAGACCCAGTACTTC
clone_size: NA; v_call: TRBV6-1; j_call: TRBJ1-5; d_call: NA; cdr3_aa: CASKSPGDNQPQHF; cdr3_nt: TGTGCCAGCAAGAGTCCAGGGGATAATCAGCCCCAGCATTTT
clone_size: few; v_call: TRBV5-6; j_call: TRBJ2-5; d_call: NA; cdr3_aa: CASSLSGSRQETQYF; cdr3_nt: TGTGCCAGCAGCTTGAGTGGCAGCCGCCAAGAGACCCAGTACTTC
clone_size: NA; v_call: TRBV5-5; j_call: TRBJ2-1; d_call: TRBD2; cdr3_aa: CASSLGLAGAPLSREQFF; cdr3_nt: TGTGCCAGCAGCTTGGGGTTGGCGGGAGCCCCGCTAAGTCGTGAGCAGTTCTTC
clone_size: NA; v_call: TRBV29-1; j_call: TRBJ1-2; d_call: NA; cdr3_aa: CSVGGARDRGYTF; cdr3_nt: TGCAGCGTTGGAGGGGCGAGAGACCGTGGCTACACCTTC
clone_size: NA; v_call: TRBV11-2; j_call: TRBJ2-1; d_call: TRBD1; cdr3_aa: CASSSNMGGGQGLYNEQFF; cdr3_nt: TGTGCCAGCAGCTCAAATATGGGGGGGGGACAGGGCCTCTACAATGAGCAGTTCTTC
clone_size: NA; v_call: TRBV28; j_call: TRBJ2-1; d_call: NA; cdr3_aa: CASSLRRGDEQFF; cdr3_nt: TGTGCCAGCAGTTTACGCAGGGGTGATGAGCAGTTCTTC
clone_size: many; v_call: TRBV12-3/TRBV12-4; j_call: TRBJ2-6; d_call: TRBD2; cdr3_aa: CASRPDGRVHLSGANVLTF; cdr3_nt: TGTGCCAGCAGACCCGACGGGAGGGTACACCTCTCTGGGGCCAACGTCCTGACTTTC
clone_size: many; v_call: TRBV20-1; j_call: TRBJ1-2; d_call: NA; cdr3_aa: CSVGKDGGRGVWGYTF; cdr3_nt: TGCAGTGTCGGAAAGGACGGTGGTAGGGGGGTATGGGGCTACACCTTC
clone_size: many; v_call: TRBV12-3/TRBV12-4; j_call: TRBJ1-5; d_call: NA; cdr3_aa: CASSSRESNQPQHF; cdr3_nt: TGTGCCAGCAGCAGCAGGGAGAGCAATCAGCCCCAGCATTTT
clone_size: few; v_call: TRBV7-2; j_call: TRBJ2-4; d_call: NA; cdr3_aa: CASSLATARDITENIQYF; cdr3_nt: TGTGCCAGCAGCTTAGCCACTGCCAGGGATATTACCGAAAACATTCAGTACTTC
clone_size: many; v_call: TRBV2; j_call: TRBJ2-7; d_call: NA; cdr3_aa: CASTGGRGDYEQYF; cdr3_nt: TGTGCCAGCACTGGGGGCAGGGGAGACTACGAGCAGTACTTC
clone_size: few; v_call: TRBV5-4; j_call: TRBJ2-7; d_call: NA; cdr3_aa: CASSPNRARSAYEQYF; cdr3_nt: TGTGCCAGCAGCCCCAACAGGGCCAGGTCAGCCTACGAGCAGTACTTC